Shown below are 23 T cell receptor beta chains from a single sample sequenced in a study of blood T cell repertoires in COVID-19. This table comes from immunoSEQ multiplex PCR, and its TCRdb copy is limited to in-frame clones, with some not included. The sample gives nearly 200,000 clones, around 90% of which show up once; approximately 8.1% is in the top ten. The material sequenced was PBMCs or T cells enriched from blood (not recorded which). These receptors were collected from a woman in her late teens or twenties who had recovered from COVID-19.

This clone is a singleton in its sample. DNA for the CDR3: TGTGCCAGTAGTATAGTGGCACAGGGGGAATCGCGGAACACTGAAGCTTTCTTT. Protein product: CASSIVAQGESRNTEAFF. This chain connects TRBV19 to TRBJ1-1; TRBD1 matches at 8 bases. The CDR3 is 18 amino acids. Trimming cost V 1 base and J 1 base; bases outside gene matches: 11. Germline V lookup: CDR1 LNHDA, CDR2 SQIVND (reference sequence).

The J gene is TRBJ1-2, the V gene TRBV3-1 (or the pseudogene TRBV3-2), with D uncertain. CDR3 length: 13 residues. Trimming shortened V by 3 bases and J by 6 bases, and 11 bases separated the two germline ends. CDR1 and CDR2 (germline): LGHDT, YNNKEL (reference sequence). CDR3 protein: CASSQGGLHGYTF. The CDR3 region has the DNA TGTGCCAGCAGCCAGGGAGGCCTACATGGCTACACCTTC.

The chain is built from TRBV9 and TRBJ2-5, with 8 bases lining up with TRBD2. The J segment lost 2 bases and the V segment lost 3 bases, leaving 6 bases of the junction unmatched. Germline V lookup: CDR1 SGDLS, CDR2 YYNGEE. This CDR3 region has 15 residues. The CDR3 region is CASSAFSGEQETQYF. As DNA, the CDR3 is TGTGCCAGCAGCGCTTTTAGCGGGGAACAAGAGACCCAGTACTTC. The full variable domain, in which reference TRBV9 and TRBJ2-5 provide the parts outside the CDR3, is DSGVTQTPKHLITATGQRVTLRCSPRSGDLSVYWYQQSLDQGLQFLIQYYNGEERAKGNILERFSAQQFPDLHSELNLSSLELGDSALYFCASSAFSGEQETQYFGPGTRLLVL.

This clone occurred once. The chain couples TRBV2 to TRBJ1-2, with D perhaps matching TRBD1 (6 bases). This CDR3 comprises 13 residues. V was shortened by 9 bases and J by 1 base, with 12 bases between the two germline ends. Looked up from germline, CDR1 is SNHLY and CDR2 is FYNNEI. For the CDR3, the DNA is TGTGCCAGTAGGACAGAGCTTAACTATGGCTACACCTTC. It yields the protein CASRTELNYGYTF.

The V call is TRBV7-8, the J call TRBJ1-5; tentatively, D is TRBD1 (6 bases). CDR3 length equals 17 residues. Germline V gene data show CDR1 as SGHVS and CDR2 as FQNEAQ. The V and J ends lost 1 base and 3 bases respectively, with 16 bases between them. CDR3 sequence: CASSLGIRGGLNQPQHF. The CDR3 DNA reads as TGTGCCAGCAGCTTAGGGATCAGGGGAGGGCTCAATCAGCCCCAGCATTTT.

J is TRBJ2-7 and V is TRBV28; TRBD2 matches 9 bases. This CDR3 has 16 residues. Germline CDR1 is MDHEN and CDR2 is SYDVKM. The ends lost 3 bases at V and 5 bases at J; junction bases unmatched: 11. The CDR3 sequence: CASSFRPQRGADEQYF. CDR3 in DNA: TGTGCCAGCAGTTTTCGCCCCCAGCGGGGGGCCGACGAGCAGTACTTC.

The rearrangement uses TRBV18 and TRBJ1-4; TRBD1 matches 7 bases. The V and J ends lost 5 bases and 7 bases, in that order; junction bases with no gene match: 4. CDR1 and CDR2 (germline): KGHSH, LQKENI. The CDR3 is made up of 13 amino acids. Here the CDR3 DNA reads TGTGCCAGCTCAAGGTCAGGGGGTGAAAAACTGTTTTTT. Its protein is CASSRSGGEKLFF.

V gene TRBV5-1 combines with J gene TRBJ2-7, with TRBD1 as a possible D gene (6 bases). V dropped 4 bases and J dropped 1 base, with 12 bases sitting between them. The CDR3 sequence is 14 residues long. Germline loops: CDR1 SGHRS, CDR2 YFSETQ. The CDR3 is CASSPQTGSYEQYF. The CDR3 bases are TGCGCCAGCAGCCCGCAGACAGGTTCCTACGAGCAGTACTTC.

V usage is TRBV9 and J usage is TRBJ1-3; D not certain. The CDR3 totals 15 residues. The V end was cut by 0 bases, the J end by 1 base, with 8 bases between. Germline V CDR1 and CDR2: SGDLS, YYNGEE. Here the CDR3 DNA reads TGTGCCAGCAGCGTAGGGACTAATTCTGGAAACACCATATATTTT. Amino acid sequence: CASSVGTNSGNTIYF.

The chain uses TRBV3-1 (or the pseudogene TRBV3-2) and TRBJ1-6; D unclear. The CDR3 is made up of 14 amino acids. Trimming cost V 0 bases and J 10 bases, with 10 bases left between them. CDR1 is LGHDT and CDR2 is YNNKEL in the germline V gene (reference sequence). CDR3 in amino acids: CASSQDVLRSPLHF. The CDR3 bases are TGTGCCAGCAGCCAAGACGTATTGCGATCACCCCTCCACTTT.

CDR3 bases: TGTGCCAGCAGCTTAGACAGGCCCTATGGCTACACCTTC. Translation: CASSLDRPYGYTF. The chain is built from TRBV7-9 and TRBJ1-2; TRBD1 might be the D (5 bases). Per germline, CDR1 SEHNR and CDR2 FQNEAQ (reference sequence). The V end lost 1 base, the J end lost 4 bases, and 7 bases lay between the germline ends. This CDR3 is built from 13 residues.

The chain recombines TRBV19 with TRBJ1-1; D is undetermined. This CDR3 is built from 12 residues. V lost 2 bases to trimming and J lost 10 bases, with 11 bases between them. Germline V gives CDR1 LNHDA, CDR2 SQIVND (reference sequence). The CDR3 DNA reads TGTGCCAGTAGTATAACCGCGGGCGGAGCTTTCTTT. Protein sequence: CASSITAGGAFF.

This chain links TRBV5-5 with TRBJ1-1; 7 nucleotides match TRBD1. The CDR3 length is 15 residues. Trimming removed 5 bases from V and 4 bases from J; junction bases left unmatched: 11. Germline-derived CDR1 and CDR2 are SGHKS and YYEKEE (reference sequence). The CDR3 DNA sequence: TGTGCCAGCAGGGAGGGGCAGGGGGTACGCACTGAAGCTTTCTTT. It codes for CASREGQGVRTEAFF.

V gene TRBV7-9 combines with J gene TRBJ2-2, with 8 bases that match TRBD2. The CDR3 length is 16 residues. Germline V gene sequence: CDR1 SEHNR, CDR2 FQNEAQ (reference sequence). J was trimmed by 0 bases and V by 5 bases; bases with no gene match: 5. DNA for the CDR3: TGTGCCAGCAGCCCTCGGGGGGGAGCGAACACCGGGGAGCTGTTTTTT. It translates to CASSPRGGANTGELFF.

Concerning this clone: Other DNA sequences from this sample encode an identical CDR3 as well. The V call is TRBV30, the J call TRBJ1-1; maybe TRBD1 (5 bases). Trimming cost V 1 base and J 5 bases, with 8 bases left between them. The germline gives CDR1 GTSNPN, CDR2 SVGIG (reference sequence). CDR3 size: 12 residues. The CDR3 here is CAWSAGGTEAFF. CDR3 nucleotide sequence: TGTGCCTGGAGTGCGGGGGGAACTGAAGCTTTCTTT.

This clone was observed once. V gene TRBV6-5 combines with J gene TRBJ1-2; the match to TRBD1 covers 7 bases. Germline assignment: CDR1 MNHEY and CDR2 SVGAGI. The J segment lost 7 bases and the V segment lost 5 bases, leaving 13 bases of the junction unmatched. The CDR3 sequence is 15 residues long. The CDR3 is CASSKQGQPRGGYTF. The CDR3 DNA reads TGTGCCAGCAGTAAACAGGGACAGCCGAGGGGTGGCTACACCTTC.

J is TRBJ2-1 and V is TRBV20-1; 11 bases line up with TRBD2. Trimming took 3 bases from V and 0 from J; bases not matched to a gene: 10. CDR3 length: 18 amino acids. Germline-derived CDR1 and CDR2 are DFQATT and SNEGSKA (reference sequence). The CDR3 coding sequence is TGCAGTGCTAGTATGCTAGCGGGGGGCGATGGCTCCTACAATGAGCAGTTCTTC. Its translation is CSASMLAGGDGSYNEQFF.

CDR3 nucleotides: TGTGCCAGCAGCTTAGAGACAGGTCAAGATGGCTACACCTTC. Protein product: CASSLETGQDGYTF. The chain links TRBV13 to TRBJ1-2, with a possible D match to TRBD1 (6 bases). Germline V lookup: CDR1 PRHDT, CDR2 FYEKMQ (reference sequence). The CDR3 is 14 amino acids. V lost 1 base and J lost 6, with 12 bases in between. Drawing the rest from reference TRBV13 and TRBJ1-2, the complete variable domain is AAGVIQSPRHLIKEKRETATLKCYPIPRHDTVYWYQQGPGQDPQFLISFYEKMQSDKGSIPDRFSAQQFSDYHSELNMSSLELGDSALYFCASSLETGQDGYTFGSGTRLTVV.

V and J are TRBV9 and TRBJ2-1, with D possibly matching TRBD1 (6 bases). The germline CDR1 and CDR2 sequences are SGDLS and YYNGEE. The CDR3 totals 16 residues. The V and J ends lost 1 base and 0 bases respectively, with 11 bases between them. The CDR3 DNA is TGTGCCAGCAGCGTAAGTGGACAGAACTCCTACAATGAGCAGTTCTTC. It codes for CASSVSGQNSYNEQFF.

The CDR3 bases are TGTGCCATCAGTGAGTCGACAGGCTTGAACACTGAAGCTTTCTTT. This translates into CAISESTGLNTEAFF. V is TRBV10-3 and J is TRBJ1-1; maybe TRBD1 (6 bases). Germline V gene sequence: CDR1 ENHRY, CDR2 SYGVKD. V lost 0 bases and J lost 0, with 8 bases in between. The CDR3 covers 15 residues.

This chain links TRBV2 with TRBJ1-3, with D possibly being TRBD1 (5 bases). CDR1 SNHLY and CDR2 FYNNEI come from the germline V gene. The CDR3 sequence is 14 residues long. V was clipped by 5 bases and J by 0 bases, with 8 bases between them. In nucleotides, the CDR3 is TGTGCCAGCAGTTCCGGGGGCTCTGGAAACACCATATATTTT. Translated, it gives CASSSGGSGNTIYF.

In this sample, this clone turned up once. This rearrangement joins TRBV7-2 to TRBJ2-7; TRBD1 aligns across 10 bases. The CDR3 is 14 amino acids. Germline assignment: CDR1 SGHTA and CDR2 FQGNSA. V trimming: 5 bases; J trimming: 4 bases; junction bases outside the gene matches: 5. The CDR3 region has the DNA TGTGCCAGCAGCCCCGACAGGGGGCAGTACGAGCAGTACTTC. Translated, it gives CASSPDRGQYEQYF.

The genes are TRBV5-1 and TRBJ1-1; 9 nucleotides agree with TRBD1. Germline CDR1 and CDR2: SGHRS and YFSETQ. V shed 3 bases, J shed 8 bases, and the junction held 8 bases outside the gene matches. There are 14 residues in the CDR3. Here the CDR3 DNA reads TGCGCCAGCAGCTCCGTCCCGGGACAGGGAGAAGCTTTCTTT. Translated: CASSSVPGQGEAFF.